This TCR beta chain was documented in a study of T-cell memory formation after mild COVID-19. Whole-study context: Clustering of TCRs was largely donor specific. The study, taken as a whole, reports: Within pre-infection memory, some responding clones were found, suggesting cross-reactive memory joined. Contracting clones localized mainly to CM and EM when CD4+ and mainly to EMRA when CD8+.

Trimming removed 3 bases from V and 3 bases from J, with 13 bases in between. The germline CDR1 and CDR2 sequences are KGHDR and SFDVKD. The CDR3 covers 15 residues. A word on this clonotype: No antigen is known for it.

TCR alpha and TCR beta cDNA libraries carrying sample barcodes and UMIs were produced by 5'RACE using constant-segment primers. One entry per CDR3 protein results from TCRdb running MiXCR on the 5' RACE reads. Here the sample spans about 610,000 distinct CDR3 sequences, roughly 17% being singletons. Sequencing was done on a sample of PBMCs or a T cell subset sorted from them (not recorded which). The sequence derives from an adult woman who had mild COVID-19 (a few samples of this study predate the infection). Cell type and time point are not known. This chain links TRBV24-1 with TRBJ1-1; a weak D match, TRBD1 (6 bases). CDR3: CATSDEQGGHTEAFF. In DNA, the CDR3 is TGTGCCACCAGTGATGAACAGGGAGGCCACACTGAAGCTTTCTTT.